The next 3 T cell receptor beta chains were all read from a single sample in a study of regulatory dendritic cells for organ transplantation. Antigens for these TCRs are unknown. CFSE-labeled sorted T cells met regulatory or mature dendritic cells for less than 6 days. Here immunoSEQ multiplex PCR was the method, and the copy in TCRdb shows in-frame clones only, minus some. The sample has fewer than 25,000 clones, approximately 83% seen once. The sequenced sample was naive CD4+ T cells from blood cultured with dendritic cells. Sample subset: CD45RA+ naive T cells. The receptors come from a human donor in good health.

The CDR3 coding sequence is TGTGCCAGCAGCTTAACTCCATCTGGGGCCAACGTCCTGACTTTC. It codes for CASSLTPSGANVLTF. This sequence joins TRBV7-3 and TRBJ2-6; the D is unclear. CDR1 and CDR2 (germline): SGHTA, FQGTGA. This CDR3 has 15 amino acids. Trimming took off 0 bases at V and 1 base at J, with 4 bases between the two ends.

The gene calls are TRBV9 and TRBJ1-3, with no clear D. The CDR3 spans 14 residues. The germline V gene has CDR1 SGDLS and CDR2 YYNGEE. Between the trimmed V and J ends, which lost 4 bases and 7 bases, there was a span of 15 bases. CDR3 protein: CASSLRFGGNTIYF. The CDR3 DNA reads TGTGCCAGCAGCCTACGATTTGGAGGGAACACCATATATTTT.

This chain links TRBV4-3 with TRBJ2-5; D might be TRBD1 (6 bases). TRBJ2-7 explains the end of the DNA better; the J call may be wrong. The CDR3 contains 16 residues. The germline gives CDR1 LGHNA, CDR2 YSLEER. Written as DNA, the CDR3 is TGCGCCAGCAGCCAAGAGGACAGACTTTCTACCTACGAGCAGTACTTC. This encodes CASSQEDRLSTYEQYF.